Below, 6 T cell receptor beta chains from the same sample are listed, as sequenced in a study of shared clonotypes between healthy human individuals. The assay was immunoSEQ multiplex PCR, and TCRdb's table has in-frame clones only and misses some. The sample carries over a million clones, 75% to 85% recorded once. The specimen was memory CD4+ T cells from PBMCs. Described subset: CD45RA-negative fraction. These receptors all stem from a man between 18 and 35 years old in good health. Some clones in this sample may be carry-over from other donors' samples.

This clone was detected only a few times. The V and J genes are TRBV2 and TRBJ2-3; D call uncertain. The CDR3 consists of 11 residues. V was trimmed by 7 bases and J by 4 bases, leaving 6 bases between them. Germline V gives CDR1 SNHLY, CDR2 FYNNEI. CDR3 DNA sequence: TGTGCCAGCAACTATGCAGATACGCAGTATTTT. This gives the protein CASNYADTQYF.

Worth noting for this clone: Within the sample, other DNA sequences also encode this same CDR3. The V call is TRBV29-1, the J call TRBJ1-5; D remains unclear. CDR1 is SQVTM, CDR2 ANQGSEA, per germline. Trimming cost V 4 bases and J 1 base, with 5 bases left between them. This CDR3 contains 12 residues. The CDR3 protein is CSVAGSNQPQHF. The CDR3, as DNA: TGCAGCGTTGCGGGGAGCAATCAGCCCCAGCATTTT.

Note on this clone: An end of the junction does not agree with germline; a read error may underlie this. The J gene is TRBJ2-7, the V gene TRBV11-2; possibly TRBD1 for D (5 bases). From germline, CDR1 is SGHAT and CDR2 FQNNGV. CDR3 length: 13 residues. The CDR3 reads CASSIDSTYEQYF. The CDR3 DNA is TGTGCCAGCAGCATAGACAGCACCTACGAGCAGTACTTC. The full variable domain, completed using reference TRBV11-2 and TRBJ2-7, is EAGVAQSPRYKIIEKRQSVAFWCNPISGHATLYWYQQILGQGPKLLIQFQNNGVVDDSQLPKDRFSAERLKGVDSTLKIQPAKLEDSAVYLCASSIDSTYEQYFGPGTRLTVT.

The rearrangement links TRBV5-4 to TRBJ1-4, with a weak D call TRBD1 (6 bases). Germline V gene lookup returns CDR1 SGHNT and CDR2 YYREEE (reference sequence). The CDR3 has 14 amino acids. Trimming took off 4 bases at V and 4 bases at J, with 11 bases between the two ends. The DNA of the CDR3 is TGTGCCAGCAGCATCCGGACAGATAATGAAAAACTGTTTTTT. It is translated as CASSIRTDNEKLFF.

The chain joins TRBV19 to TRBJ1-2; 8 positions agree with TRBD1. This CDR3 contains 14 residues. CDR1 LNHDA and CDR2 SQIVND come from the germline V gene (reference sequence). The junction had 9 bases not matched to a gene; V was cut back by 5 bases and J by 7 bases. Written as DNA, the CDR3 is TGTGCCAGTAGTGTCGCCAGGGGGCAGGGTGGCTACACCTTC. Protein: CASSVARGQGGYTF.

The chain recombines TRBV7-2 with TRBJ2-2; tentative D call: TRBD1 (6 bases). Germline V gene sequence: CDR1 SGHTA, CDR2 FQGNSA. The CDR3 consists of 13 residues. V was clipped by 5 bases and J by 6 bases, with 10 bases between them. CDR3 residues: CASSEYRAGELFF. The CDR3 nucleotides are TGTGCCAGCAGCGAATACAGGGCCGGGGAGCTGTTTTTT.